The next 27 T cell receptor beta chains were all read from a single sample in a study of blood T cell repertoires in COVID-19. Assay used: immunoSEQ multiplex PCR; TCRdb lists only in-frame clones, some missing. The top ten hold roughly 3% of the sample, which has some 200,000 clones, around 82% seen once. The specimen sequenced was peripheral blood. The receptors here all came from a woman under 40 who had recovered from COVID-19.

This clone was seen a handful of times. The rearrangement joins TRBV27 to TRBJ2-7; 9 nucleotides align to TRBD1. CDR1 MNHEY and CDR2 SMNVEV come from the germline V gene (reference sequence). The CDR3 covers 15 residues. The junction had 10 bases not matched to a gene; V was cut back by 5 bases and J by 5 bases. In DNA form, the CDR3 reads TGTGCCAGCAGTCCTCTTGGGACAGGGACCAACGAGCAGTACTTC. It is translated as CASSPLGTGTNEQYF.

The chain recombines TRBV19 with TRBJ1-1, with TRBD1 matching over 7 bases. J lost 8 bases, V lost 8 bases, and 20 bases had no gene match. CDR1 is LNHDA and CDR2 is SQIVND in the germline V gene (reference sequence). The CDR3 is 16 residues long. CDR3 coding DNA: TGTGCCAGTGGATCGGGCCCGGACAGGCTAGGGAGCGAAGCTTTCTTT. It codes for CASGSGPDRLGSEAFF. The variable domain in full, with the rest retrieved from reference TRBV19 and TRBJ1-1, is DGGITQSPKYLFRKEGQNVTLSCEQNLNHDAMYWYRQDPGQGLRLIYYSQIVNDFQKGDIAEGYSVSREKKESFPLTVTSAQKNPTAFYLCASGSGPDRLGSEAFFGQGTRLTVV.

The J gene is TRBJ2-1, the V gene TRBV7-2; tentative D call: TRBD2 (7 bases). Per the germline V gene, CDR1 is SGHTA and CDR2 is FQGNSA. The V and J ends lost 11 bases and 6 bases respectively, with 23 bases between them. This CDR3 spans 15 amino acids. In nucleotides, the CDR3 is TGTGCCCGAGGGGGGGGTCTAGCGGCCCGCAATGAGCAGTTCTTC. Amino acids: CARGGGLAARNEQFF. The entire variable domain, with the rest obtained from reference TRBV7-2 and TRBJ2-1, is as follows: GAGVSQSPSNKVTEKGKDVELRCDPISGHTALYWYRQSLGQGLEFLIYFQGNSAPDKSGLPSDRFSAERTGGSVSTLTIQRTQQEDSAVYLCARGGGLAARNEQFFGPGTRLTVL.

The chain carries TRBV11-1 and TRBJ1-1; D is ambiguous. There are 14 residues in the CDR3. Germline-derived CDR1 and CDR2 are SGHAT and FQDESV (reference sequence). The V end lost 1 base, the J end lost 3 bases, and 9 bases lay between the germline ends. The CDR3 spells CASSLVSRDTEAFF. As DNA, the CDR3 is TGTGCCAGCAGCTTAGTTTCGAGGGACACTGAAGCTTTCTTT.

The table lists this clone with many counts. The chain links TRBV19 to TRBJ2-5; 7 bases line up with TRBD2. The CDR3 spans 13 residues. J gave up 9 bases and V 3 bases, and 7 bases lay outside the gene matches. Germline lookup yields CDR1 LNHDA and CDR2 SQIVND (reference sequence). The CDR3 coding sequence is TGTGCCAGTAGTATTGGGCGGGAGAAGGCCCAGTACTTC. Residues: CASSIGREKAQYF.

The chain links TRBV9 to TRBJ2-3, with D unclear. CDR3 size: 14 residues. Deletions cut 3 bases from V and 0 bases from J, with 8 bases between. Germline CDR1 and CDR2: SGDLS and YYNGEE. CDR3 coding DNA: TGTGCCAGCAGCGGGGCCTATAGCACAGATACGCAGTATTTT. The encoded protein is CASSGAYSTDTQYF.

The chain uses TRBV28 and TRBJ2-7, with D perhaps matching TRBD1 (6 bases). The germline V and J ends were trimmed by 7 bases and 2 bases, with 15 bases remaining between them. The CDR3 consists of 14 residues. Germline V gene lookup returns CDR1 MDHEN and CDR2 SYDVKM. The CDR3 region is CASISGTLTYEQYF. CDR3 nucleotides: TGTGCCAGCATCTCCGGGACACTAACCTACGAGCAGTACTTC.

The genes are TRBV10-3 and TRBJ2-1; 8 bases map to TRBD2. This CDR3 contains 16 residues. Trimming removed 4 bases from V and 3 bases from J; junction bases left unmatched: 8. Germline V lookup: CDR1 ENHRY, CDR2 SYGVKD. In DNA form, the CDR3 reads TGTGCCATCAGTGTTAGGGTTAGCGGGAACTACAATGAGCAGTTCTTC. As protein: CAISVRVSGNYNEQFF.

This chain connects TRBV5-1 to TRBJ1-1; TRBD1 might be the D (6 bases). V lost 1 base and J 3 bases, leaving 10 bases between the germline ends. CDR1 is SGHRS and CDR2 is YFSETQ in the germline V gene. This CDR3 has 14 amino acids. The CDR3 bases are TGCGCCAGCAGCTTGAACAGGGTAGACACTGAAGCTTTCTTT. Protein sequence: CASSLNRVDTEAFF.

This clone was observed a single time. The chain recombines TRBV24-1 with TRBJ2-2, with 8 bases identical to TRBD1. Per germline, CDR1 KGHDR and CDR2 SFDVKD. V dropped 1 base and J dropped 3; count of bases not matched to a gene: 0. This CDR3 region has 15 residues. The CDR3 coding sequence is TGTGCCACCAGTGATTTACAGGGGGACACCGGGGAGCTGTTTTTT. Its translation: CATSDLQGDTGELFF.

The genes are TRBV3-1 (or the pseudogene TRBV3-2) and TRBJ2-1, with 8 bases that match TRBD2. The V and J ends lost 7 bases and 1 base, in that order; junction bases with no gene match: 9. The CDR3 runs to 16 residues. The germline V gene encodes CDR1 LGHDT and CDR2 YNNKEL (reference sequence). This chain's CDR3 is CASTSGGGRSYNEQFF. The CDR3 bases are TGTGCCAGCACCTCGGGTGGCGGGAGGTCCTACAATGAGCAGTTCTTC.

The chain carries TRBV7-9 and TRBJ2-7, with a tentative D call TRBD2 (5 bases). Per germline, CDR1 SEHNR and CDR2 FQNEAQ (reference sequence). The V end lost 5 bases, the J end lost 6 bases, and 8 bases lay between the germline ends. The CDR3 sequence is 11 residues long. In DNA, the CDR3 is TGTGCCAGCAGCCGACGGGGCGAGCAGTACTTC. It translates to CASSRRGEQYF.

This clone showed up just once. CDR3 loop: CASSVDGGGSPLHF. The DNA of the CDR3 is TGTGCCAGCAGCGTAGATGGGGGAGGCTCACCCCTCCACTTT. The J gene is TRBJ1-6, the V gene TRBV9; perhaps TRBD1 as D (5 bases). The V end lost 0 bases, the J end lost 10 bases, and 11 bases lay between the germline ends. Germline V lookup: CDR1 SGDLS, CDR2 YYNGEE. The CDR3 covers 14 residues.

This sequence joins TRBV11-1 and TRBJ2-7; D remains unclear. The CDR3 spans 15 residues. Trimming pared 5 bases from V and 6 bases from J, leaving 20 bases between. Per germline, CDR1 SGHAT and CDR2 FQDESV (reference sequence). The CDR3 coding sequence is TGTGCCAGCAGCCTCCACGACGGTAGCTGGGTCGAGCAGTACTTC. This gives the protein CASSLHDGSWVEQYF. The variable domain in full, with the rest retrieved from reference TRBV11-1 and TRBJ2-7, is EAEVAQSPRYKITEKSQAVAFWCDPISGHATLYWYRQILGQGPELLVQFQDESVVDDSQLPKDRFSAERLKGVDSTLKIQPAELGDSAMYLCASSLHDGSWVEQYFGPGTRLTVT.

This clone was picked up one time. The V call is TRBV2, the J call TRBJ2-1; no clear D. From germline, CDR1 is SNHLY and CDR2 FYNNEI. The germline V and J ends were trimmed by 7 bases and 0 bases, with 10 bases remaining between them. CDR3 length: 14 residues. In DNA, the CDR3 is TGTGCCAGCAAGGCACAGAGCTCCTACAATGAGCAGTTCTTC. Its protein is CASKAQSSYNEQFF.

This chain links TRBV10-3 with TRBJ2-7; D may be TRBD2 (5 bases). Germline loops: CDR1 ENHRY, CDR2 SYGVKD. Between the trimmed V and J ends, which lost 3 bases and 5 bases, there was a span of 11 bases. The CDR3 consists of 13 residues. CDR3: CAISELVTNEQYF. CDR3 sequence (DNA): TGTGCCATCAGTGAACTAGTAACGAACGAGCAGTACTTC.

The chain links TRBV10-2 to TRBJ2-2; 10 bases agree with TRBD2. The CDR3 runs to 17 residues. V shed 4 bases and J 0 bases; nucleotides not matched to a gene: 5. The germline CDR1 and CDR2 sequences are WSHSY and SAAADI. This CDR3 is CASSGTSGRSNTGELFF. The CDR3 DNA follows: TGCGCCAGCAGTGGGACTAGCGGTAGATCGAACACCGGGGAGCTGTTTTTT.

The rearrangement joins TRBV19 to TRBJ1-4; D is unresolved. CDR3 length: 14 amino acids. V shed 3 bases and J shed 0 bases, with 5 bases lying between them. CDR1 LNHDA and CDR2 SQIVND come from the germline V gene (reference sequence). CDR3 sequence reads: CASSIQSTNEKLFF. CDR3 nucleotides: TGTGCCAGTAGTATCCAGTCAACTAATGAAAAACTGTTTTTT.

The chain carries TRBV24-1 and TRBJ2-1; TRBD2 is a possible D gene (5 bases). V shed 4 bases and J shed 8 bases, with 17 bases lying between them. The germline V gene encodes CDR1 KGHDR and CDR2 SFDVKD. The length of the CDR3 is 15 residues. CDR3 bases: TGTGCCACCAGTGACCTTAGCGCTCTACGGTATGAGCAGTTCTTC. Translation: CATSDLSALRYEQFF.

This rearrangement joins TRBV7-2 to TRBJ2-7; the match to TRBD2 covers 9 bases. The CDR3 is made up of 15 amino acids. V gave up 3 bases and J gave up 0 bases; unmatched junction bases: 3. Germline V gives CDR1 SGHTA, CDR2 FQGNSA. This CDR3 is CASSFRLAVSYEQYF. CDR3 bases: TGTGCCAGCAGCTTCAGACTAGCGGTCTCCTACGAGCAGTACTTC.

The chain couples TRBV5-1 to TRBJ2-7, with 11 positions matching TRBD2. The CDR3 contains 18 residues. Losses at the gene ends were 2 bases for V and 3 bases for J; bases not matched to a gene: 13. Germline V lookup: CDR1 SGHRS, CDR2 YFSETQ. The chain's CDR3 is CASSFTASTSGMRYEQYF. The CDR3 bases are TGCGCCAGCAGCTTCACAGCGTCGACTAGCGGGATGCGCTACGAGCAGTACTTC.

This clone showed up just once. The chain combines TRBV30 with TRBJ2-7; TRBD1 aligns across 7 bases. Germline CDR1 and CDR2: GTSNPN and SVGIG (reference sequence). V trimming: 3 bases; J trimming: 0 bases; junction bases outside the gene matches: 2. There are 13 residues in the CDR3. The CDR3 region is CAWRRQGSYEQYF. DNA of the CDR3: TGTGCCTGGAGACGACAGGGCTCCTACGAGCAGTACTTC.

The rearrangement uses TRBV27 and TRBJ2-3; D gene uncertain. The CDR3 sequence is 13 residues long. Per the germline V gene, CDR1 is MNHEY and CDR2 is SMNVEV (reference sequence). Trimming cost V 6 bases and J 6 bases, with 13 bases left between them. In DNA form, the CDR3 reads TGTGCCAGCAGCCCCGAGAGTGCGGATACGCAGTATTTT. Amino acids: CASSPESADTQYF.

This clone has more than one count but fewer than ten. This chain uses TRBV5-1 with TRBJ2-2, with 9 positions matching TRBD2. Unmatched junction bases numbered 7, after V lost 1 base and J lost 3 bases. Germline loops: CDR1 SGHRS, CDR2 YFSETQ. The length of the CDR3 is 17 residues. The CDR3 reads CASSLSAAGGHTGELFF. The CDR3 DNA reads as TGCGCCAGCAGCTTGAGTGCAGCGGGAGGCCACACCGGGGAGCTGTTTTTT.

This clone was counted only a few times. The CDR3 sequence is CASSYGIQGQGPYEQYF. The CDR3 bases are TGCGCCAGCAGCTACGGAATTCAAGGACAGGGCCCCTACGAGCAGTACTTC. V is TRBV5-1 and J is TRBJ2-7, with 8 bases aligning to TRBD1. J gave up 2 bases and V 3 bases, and 13 bases lay outside the gene matches. The CDR3 spans 17 residues. Germline assignment: CDR1 SGHRS and CDR2 YFSETQ.

The genes are TRBV19 and TRBJ2-2; TRBD1 aligns across 7 bases. V was pared by 7 bases and J by 6 bases, with 8 bases of the junction left unmatched. Germline CDR1 and CDR2: LNHDA and SQIVND (reference sequence). The CDR3 is 14 residues long. CDR3 DNA: TGTGCCAGTACCCCCCACAGGGGTTCCGGGGAGCTGTTTTTT. Amino acids: CASTPHRGSGELFF.

This chain joins TRBV5-1 and TRBJ2-3; 15 bases line up with TRBD2. The germline V gene encodes CDR1 SGHRS and CDR2 YFSETQ. The CDR3 sequence is 17 residues long. J gave up 1 base and V 4 bases, and 4 bases lay outside the gene matches. The DNA of the CDR3 is TGCGCCAGCAGCCTGGGACTAGCGGGAGGTGGCACAGATACGCAGTATTTT. It yields the protein CASSLGLAGGGTDTQYF.